These 19 T cell receptor beta chains came from one sample sequenced in a study of blood T cell repertoires in COVID-19. Repertoires were generated with immunoSEQ multiplex PCR, while TCRdb's copy carries only in-frame clones and drops some. The sample carries about 440,000 clones, around 90% recorded once. The sequenced sample consisted of PBMCs or T cells enriched from blood (not recorded which). The receptors here all came from a young woman with acute COVID-19.

The chain employs TRBV15 and TRBJ2-1, with D possibly being TRBD1 (5 bases). Trimming left V 0 bases short and J 1 base short, with 10 bases between. Germline CDR1 reads LNHNV; CDR2 reads YYDKDF (reference sequence). The CDR3 sequence is 16 residues long. This chain's CDR3 is CATSRDPRASYNEQFF. CDR3 nucleotides: TGTGCCACCAGCAGAGACCCCAGGGCATCCTACAATGAGCAGTTCTTC.

The rearrangement links TRBV5-5 to TRBJ1-1; 10 bases agree with TRBD1. The CDR3 length is 15 residues. Losses at the gene ends were 1 base for V and 5 bases for J; bases not matched to a gene: 5. CDR1 is SGHKS and CDR2 is YYEKEE in the germline V gene (reference sequence). CDR3: CASSLTGTGETEAFF. In nucleotides, the CDR3 is TGTGCCAGCAGCTTGACCGGGACAGGGGAGACTGAAGCTTTCTTT.

V is TRBV5-4 and J is TRBJ2-3; TRBD2 agrees at 12 bases. CDR3 length: 18 residues. After removal of 1 base from V and 0 bases from J, the junction contained 6 bases not matched to a gene. Germline CDR1 SGHNT, CDR2 YYREEE (reference sequence). CDR3 sequence: CASSLYLAGGTSTDTQYF. The CDR3 DNA is TGTGCCAGCAGCTTGTACCTAGCGGGGGGGACGAGCACAGATACGCAGTATTTT. Full variable domain (rest looked up from reference TRBV5-4 and TRBJ2-3): ETGVTQSPTHLIKTRGQQVTLRCSSQSGHNTVSWYQQALGQGPQFIFQYYREEENGRGNFPPRFSGLQFPNYSSELNVNALELDDSALYLCASSLYLAGGTSTDTQYFGPGTRLTVL.

This clone occurred a few times. This chain links TRBV9 with TRBJ1-5; a possible D gene is TRBD1 (6 bases). The CDR3 spans 13 residues. Germline loops: CDR1 SGDLS, CDR2 YYNGEE. V lost 3 bases, J lost 7 bases, and 11 bases lay in between. CDR3 region: CASSETGQQPQHF. The CDR3 coding sequence is TGTGCCAGCAGCGAAACAGGGCAACAGCCCCAGCATTTT.

The CDR3 nucleotides are TGTGCCAGCAGTTTCTCCCCGGGACTAGCGGGTCGGGAGACCCAGTACTTC. Residues: CASSFSPGLAGRETQYF. V gene TRBV27 combines with J gene TRBJ2-5; 12 bases agree with TRBD2. CDR3 size: 17 residues. With V trimmed by 3 bases and J by 5 bases, 10 bases remained unmatched. CDR1 MNHEY and CDR2 SMNVEV come from the germline V gene (reference sequence).

The V call is TRBV15, the J call TRBJ2-1; 8 bases agree with TRBD1. The CDR3 loop spans 15 amino acids. Germline assignment: CDR1 LNHNV and CDR2 YYDKDF (reference sequence). Germline trimming cut 0 bases from V and 7 bases from J; bases unmatched to any gene: 5. The CDR3 DNA follows: TGTGCCACCAGCAGAGATAGGACAGGGCGGAATGAGCAGTTCTTC. Protein sequence: CATSRDRTGRNEQFF.

V is TRBV19 and J is TRBJ2-1; 10 bases map to TRBD1. V shed 5 bases and J 6 bases; nucleotides not matched to a gene: 4. CDR1 and CDR2 (germline): LNHDA, SQIVND (reference sequence). The length of the CDR3 is 14 residues. The CDR3 coding sequence is TGTGCCAGTAGTTTCCGGGACAGGGGCAATGAGCAGTTCTTC. The encoded protein is CASSFRDRGNEQFF. The whole variable domain, remainder taken from reference TRBV19 and TRBJ2-1, is DGGITQSPKYLFRKEGQNVTLSCEQNLNHDAMYWYRQDPGQGLRLIYYSQIVNDFQKGDIAEGYSVSREKKESFPLTVTSAQKNPTAFYLCASSFRDRGNEQFFGPGTRLTVL.

The chain combines TRBV20-1 with TRBJ2-7; D unresolved. CDR1 and CDR2 from the germline V gene are DFQATT and SNEGSKA (reference sequence). Trimming removed 1 base from V and 3 bases from J, with 4 bases in between. The CDR3 loop spans 11 amino acids. In DNA form, the CDR3 reads TGCAGTGCTAGAGTGTACTACGAGCAGTACTTC. Translating it yields CSARVYYEQYF.

The V and J genes are TRBV2 and TRBJ1-5; D possibly corresponds to TRBD1 (5 bases). The length of the CDR3 is 14 residues. Trimming took off 6 bases at V and 1 base at J, with 10 bases between the two ends. Germline loops: CDR1 SNHLY, CDR2 FYNNEI. The CDR3 protein is CASRARVSNQPQHF. The CDR3 nucleotides read TGTGCCAGCAGGGCCAGGGTGAGCAATCAGCCCCAGCATTTT.

This sequence joins TRBV27 and TRBJ2-7; 8 bases align to TRBD1. This CDR3 comprises 16 residues. The V segment lost 9 bases and the J segment 5 bases; nucleotides outside the gene matches: 18. In germline, CDR1 is MNHEY, CDR2 SMNVEV (reference sequence). The CDR3 reads CASATEPGQALDEQYF. The CDR3 bases are TGTGCCAGTGCGACCGAACCGGGACAGGCGTTGGACGAGCAGTACTTC.

This sequence joins TRBV6-2 or TRBV6-3 and TRBJ1-2; D gene ambiguous. The V end was cut by 6 bases, the J end by 8 bases, with 16 bases between. This CDR3 region has 13 residues. Germline values: CDR1 MNHEY, CDR2 SVGEGT. CDR3 region: CASSPHEGRGYTF. The CDR3 DNA sequence: TGTGCCAGCAGCCCCCATGAGGGTAGGGGCTACACCTTC.

The chain's CDR3 is CASSQDRGQGTMNTEAFF. The CDR3 region has the DNA TGTGCCAGCAGCCAAGATCGGGGACAGGGGACGATGAACACTGAAGCTTTCTTT. The chain links TRBV3-1 (or the pseudogene TRBV3-2) to TRBJ1-1, with 10 positions matching TRBD1. The CDR3 length is 18 residues. Germline-derived CDR1 and CDR2 are LGHDT and YNNKEL (reference sequence). The V and J ends lost 0 bases and 0 bases, in that order; junction bases with no gene match: 7.

The V gene is TRBV5-8, the J gene TRBJ2-2, with D possibly being TRBD2 (5 bases). Germline V CDR1 and CDR2: SGHTS, YDEGEE. The CDR3 runs 16 residues. V was pared by 0 bases and J by 4 bases, with 13 bases between. The CDR3 reads CASSLGSPRGTGELFF. The DNA of the CDR3 is TGTGCCAGCAGCTTGGGCAGCCCCCGGGGCACCGGGGAGCTGTTTTTT.

This clone was seen a handful of times. The CDR3 DNA follows: TGTGCCAGCAGCTCAGGACCCGGGGTCGGAAACACCATATATTTT. Its translation is CASSSGPGVGNTIYF. This chain connects TRBV7-6 to TRBJ1-3; D unresolved. The germline CDR1 and CDR2 sequences are SGHVS and FNYEAQ. The ends were cut back, 4 bases at V and 4 bases at J, with 14 bases in the middle. This CDR3 has 15 residues.

The chain joins TRBV2 to TRBJ2-2, with D tentatively TRBD2 (5 bases). V lost 6 bases and J 8 bases, leaving 10 bases between the germline ends. CDR3 length equals 12 residues. Germline loops: CDR1 SNHLY, CDR2 FYNNEI. The chain's CDR3 is CASSKGAGELFF. The CDR3 region has the DNA TGTGCCAGCAGCAAGGGAGCGGGGGAGCTGTTTTTT. Full variable domain (outside the CDR3, taken from reference TRBV2 and TRBJ2-2): EPEVTQTPSHQVTQMGQEVILRCVPISNHLYFYWYRQILGQKVEFLVSFYNNEISEKSEIFDDQFSVERPDGSNFTLKIRSTKLEDSAMYFCASSKGAGELFFGEGSRLTVL.

A single count supports this clone. The chain links TRBV7-6 to TRBJ1-1; the D gene is possibly TRBD1 (6 bases). Germline CDR1 SGHVS, CDR2 FNYEAQ. The CDR3 is 16 residues long. Trimming took 7 bases from V and 0 from J, leaving 18 bases between them. CDR3 sequence: CASTSKRQAMNTEAFF. The CDR3 bases are TGTGCCAGCACCAGCAAGAGACAGGCGATGAACACTGAAGCTTTCTTT. Looking up the rest from reference TRBV7-6 and TRBJ1-1 gives the full variable domain: GAGVSQSPRYKVTKRGQDVALRCDPISGHVSLYWYRQALGQGPEFLTYFNYEAQQDKSGLPNDRFSAERPEGSISTLTIQRTEQRDSAMYRCASTSKRQAMNTEAFFGQGTRLTVV.

This chain joins TRBV28 and TRBJ2-2; no firm D call. From germline, CDR1 is MDHEN and CDR2 SYDVKM. V was pared by 7 bases and J by 1 base, with 10 bases between. CDR3 length: 14 amino acids. The CDR3 DNA reads TGTGCCAGCACCCAAAACGGGAACACCGGGGAGCTGTTTTTT. Its translation: CASTQNGNTGELFF.

V usage is TRBV10-1 and J usage is TRBJ2-1, with TRBD2 matching 7 bases. This CDR3 region has 18 residues. V was clipped by 3 bases and J by 5 bases; unmatched bases: 16. The germline V gene encodes CDR1 WNHNN and CDR2 SYGVQD (reference sequence). The DNA for the CDR3 is TGCGCCAGCAGTGATCGGATGAGGGGCGGGAGTCTACACAATGAGCAGTTCTTC. Translating gives CASSDRMRGGSLHNEQFF.

The chain links TRBV21-1 to TRBJ1-1; the table calls TRBD1, which could not be checked here. TRBV21-1 is classified as a pseudogene. The CDR3 is made up of 18 amino acids. The CDR3, as DNA: TGTGCCAGCAGCAAACTCTCAACCCCGGACAGATTGAACACTGAAGCTTTCTTT. Protein: CASSKLSTPDRLNTEAFF.